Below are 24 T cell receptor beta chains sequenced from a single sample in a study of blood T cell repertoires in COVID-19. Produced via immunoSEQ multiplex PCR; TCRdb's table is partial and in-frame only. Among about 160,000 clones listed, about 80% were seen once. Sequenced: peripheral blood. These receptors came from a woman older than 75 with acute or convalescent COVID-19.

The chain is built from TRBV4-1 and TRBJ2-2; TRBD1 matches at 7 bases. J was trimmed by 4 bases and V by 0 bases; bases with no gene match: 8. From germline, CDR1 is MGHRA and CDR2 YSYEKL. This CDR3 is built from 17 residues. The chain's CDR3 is CASSQDRGTEATGELFF. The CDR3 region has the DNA TGCGCCAGCAGCCAAGATAGGGGGACAGAGGCCACCGGGGAGCTGTTTTTT.

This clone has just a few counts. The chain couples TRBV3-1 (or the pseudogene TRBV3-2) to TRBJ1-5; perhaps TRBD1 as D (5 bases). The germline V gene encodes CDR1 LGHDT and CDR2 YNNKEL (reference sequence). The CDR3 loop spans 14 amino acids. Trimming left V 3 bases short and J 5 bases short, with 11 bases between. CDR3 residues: CASSHPGAHQPQHF. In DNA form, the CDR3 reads TGTGCCAGCAGCCACCCTGGGGCCCATCAGCCCCAGCATTTT.

CDR3 amino acids: CASSQALSGYEQYF. CDR3 in DNA: TGCGCCAGCAGCCAAGCCCTTAGCGGCTACGAGCAGTACTTC. V and J are TRBV4-1 and TRBJ2-7; tentative D call: TRBD2 (6 bases). V was pared by 1 base and J by 3 bases, with 10 bases between. Germline loops: CDR1 MGHRA, CDR2 YSYEKL. The CDR3 runs to 14 residues.

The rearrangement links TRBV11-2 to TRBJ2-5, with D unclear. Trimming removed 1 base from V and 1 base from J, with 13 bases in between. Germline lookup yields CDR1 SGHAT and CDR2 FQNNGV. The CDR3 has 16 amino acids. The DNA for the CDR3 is TGTGCCAGCAGCTTAGGTGTCTCACACCTCCAAGAGACCCAGTACTTC. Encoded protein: CASSLGVSHLQETQYF.

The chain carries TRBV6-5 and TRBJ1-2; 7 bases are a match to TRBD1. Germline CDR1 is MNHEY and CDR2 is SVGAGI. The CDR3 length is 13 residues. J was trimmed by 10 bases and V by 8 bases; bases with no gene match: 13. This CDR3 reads CASSDRATRDYTF. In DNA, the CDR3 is TGTGCCAGCTCTGACAGGGCTACGAGGGACTACACCTTC.

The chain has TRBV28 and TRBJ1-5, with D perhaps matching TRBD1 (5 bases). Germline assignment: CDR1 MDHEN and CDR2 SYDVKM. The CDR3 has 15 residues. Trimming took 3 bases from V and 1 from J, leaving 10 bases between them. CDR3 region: CASSLWGESNQPQHF. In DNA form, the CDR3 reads TGTGCCAGCAGTTTGTGGGGGGAAAGCAATCAGCCCCAGCATTTT.

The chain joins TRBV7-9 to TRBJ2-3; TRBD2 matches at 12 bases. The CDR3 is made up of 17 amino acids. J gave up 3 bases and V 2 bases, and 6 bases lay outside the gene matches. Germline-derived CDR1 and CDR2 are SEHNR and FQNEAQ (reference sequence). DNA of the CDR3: TGTGCCAGCAGCTTATGGCTAGCGGGAGGGCCAACAGATACGCAGTATTTT. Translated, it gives CASSLWLAGGPTDTQYF.

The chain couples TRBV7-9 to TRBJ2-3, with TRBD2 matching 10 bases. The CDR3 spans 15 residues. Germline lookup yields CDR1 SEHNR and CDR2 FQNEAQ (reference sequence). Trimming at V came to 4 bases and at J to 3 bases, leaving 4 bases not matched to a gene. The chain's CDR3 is CASSWLAGVTDTQYF. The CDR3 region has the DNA TGTGCCAGCAGCTGGCTAGCGGGAGTGACAGATACGCAGTATTTT. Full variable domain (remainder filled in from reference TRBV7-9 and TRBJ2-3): DTGVSQNPRHKITKRGQNVTFRCDPISEHNRLYWYRQTLGQGPEFLTYFQNEAQLEKSRLLSDRFSAERPKGSFSTLEIQRTEQGDSAMYLCASSWLAGVTDTQYFGPGTRLTVL.

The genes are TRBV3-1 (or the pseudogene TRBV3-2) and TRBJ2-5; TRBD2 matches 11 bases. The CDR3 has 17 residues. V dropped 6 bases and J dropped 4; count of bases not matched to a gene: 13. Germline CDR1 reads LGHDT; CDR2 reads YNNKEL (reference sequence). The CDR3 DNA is TGTGCCAGCAGTGAGCCCCATCGGCTAGCGGGGGGAGAGACCCAGTACTTC. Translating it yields CASSEPHRLAGGETQYF.

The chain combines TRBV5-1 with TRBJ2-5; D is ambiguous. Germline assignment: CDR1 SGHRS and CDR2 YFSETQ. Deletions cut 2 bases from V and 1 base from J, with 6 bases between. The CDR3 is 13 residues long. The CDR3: CASSFSPQETQYF. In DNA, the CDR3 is TGCGCCAGCAGCTTCTCTCCCCAAGAGACCCAGTACTTC.

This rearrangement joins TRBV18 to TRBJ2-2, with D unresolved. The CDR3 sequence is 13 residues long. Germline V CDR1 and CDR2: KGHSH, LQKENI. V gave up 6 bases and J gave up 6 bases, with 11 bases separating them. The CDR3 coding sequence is TGTGCCAGCTCCCCCATGATAGCCGGGGAGCTGTTTTTT. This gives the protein CASSPMIAGELFF.

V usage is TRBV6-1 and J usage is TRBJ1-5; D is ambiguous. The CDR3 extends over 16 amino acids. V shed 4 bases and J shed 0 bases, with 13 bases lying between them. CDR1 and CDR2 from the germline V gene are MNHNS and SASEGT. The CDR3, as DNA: TGTGCCAGCAGTGCGCAGCCCGGAGATAGCAATCAGCCCCAGCATTTT. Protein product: CASSAQPGDSNQPQHF.

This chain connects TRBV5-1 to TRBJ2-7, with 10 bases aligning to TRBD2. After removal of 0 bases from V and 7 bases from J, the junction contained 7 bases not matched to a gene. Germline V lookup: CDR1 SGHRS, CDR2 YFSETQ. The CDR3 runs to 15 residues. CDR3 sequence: CASSLEGSGREEQYF. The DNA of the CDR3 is TGCGCCAGCAGCTTGGAGGGGAGCGGGAGGGAAGAGCAGTACTTC.

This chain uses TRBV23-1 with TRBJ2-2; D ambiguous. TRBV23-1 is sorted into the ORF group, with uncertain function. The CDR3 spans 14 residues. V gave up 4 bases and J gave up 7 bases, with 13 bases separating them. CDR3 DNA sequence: TGCGCCAGCAGTCGAAGAGGTTTATACGGGGAGCTGTTTTTT. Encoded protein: CASSRRGLYGELFF.

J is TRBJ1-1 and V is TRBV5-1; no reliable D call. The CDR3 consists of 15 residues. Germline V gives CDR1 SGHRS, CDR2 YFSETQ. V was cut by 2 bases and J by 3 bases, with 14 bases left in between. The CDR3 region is CASSFLARRDTEAFF. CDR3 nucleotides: TGCGCCAGCAGCTTCCTAGCTAGGAGGGACACTGAAGCTTTCTTT. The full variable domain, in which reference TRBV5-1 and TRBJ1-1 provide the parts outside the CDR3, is KAGVTQTPRYLIKTRGQQVTLSCSPISGHRSVSWYQQTPGQGLQFLFEYFSETQRNKGNFPGRFSGRQFSNSRSEMNVSTLELGDSALYLCASSFLARRDTEAFFGQGTRLTVV.

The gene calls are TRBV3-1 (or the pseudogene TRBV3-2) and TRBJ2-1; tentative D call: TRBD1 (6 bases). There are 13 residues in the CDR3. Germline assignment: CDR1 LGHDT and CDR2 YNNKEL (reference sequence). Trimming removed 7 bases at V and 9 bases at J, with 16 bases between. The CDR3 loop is CASTTRGPGEQFF. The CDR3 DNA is TGTGCCAGCACCACCAGGGGTCCGGGTGAGCAGTTCTTC.

The CDR3, as DNA: TGTGCCAGCAGCGTAGATTCACTTGGCTCTGGGGCCAACGTCCTGACTTTC. Translated: CASSVDSLGSGANVLTF. The J gene is TRBJ2-6, the V gene TRBV9; D is ambiguous. The ends were cut back, 0 bases at V and 0 bases at J, with 10 bases in the middle. Germline CDR1 reads SGDLS; CDR2 reads YYNGEE. The CDR3 is made up of 17 amino acids.

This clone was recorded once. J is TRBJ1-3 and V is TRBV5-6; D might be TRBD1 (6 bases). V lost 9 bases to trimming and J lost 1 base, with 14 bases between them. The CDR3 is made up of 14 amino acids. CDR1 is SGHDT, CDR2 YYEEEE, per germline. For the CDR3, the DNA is TGTGCCATTTCACAGGGTTTATCTGGAAACACCATATATTTT. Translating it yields CAISQGLSGNTIYF.

This CDR3 reads CASSYYRGRDSPLHF. The CDR3 DNA reads TGTGCCAGCAGTTACTATCGGGGTAGAGATTCACCCCTCCACTTT. V and J are TRBV6-5 and TRBJ1-6; D call uncertain. This CDR3 region has 15 residues. From germline, CDR1 is MNHEY and CDR2 SVGAGI. Trimming took 1 base from V and 8 from J, leaving 12 bases between them.

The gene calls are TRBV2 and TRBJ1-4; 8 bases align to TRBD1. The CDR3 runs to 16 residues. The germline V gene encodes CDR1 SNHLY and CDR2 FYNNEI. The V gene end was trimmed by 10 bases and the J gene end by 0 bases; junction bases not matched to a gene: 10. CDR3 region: CATAGGTLATNEKLFF. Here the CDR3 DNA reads TGTGCCACCGCAGGGGGCACCCTTGCAACTAATGAAAAACTGTTTTTT.

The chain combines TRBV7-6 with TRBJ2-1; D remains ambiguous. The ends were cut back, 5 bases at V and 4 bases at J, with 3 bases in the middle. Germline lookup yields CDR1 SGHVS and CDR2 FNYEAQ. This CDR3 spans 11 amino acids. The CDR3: CASSTYNEQFF. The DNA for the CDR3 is TGTGCCAGCAGCACATACAATGAGCAGTTCTTC.

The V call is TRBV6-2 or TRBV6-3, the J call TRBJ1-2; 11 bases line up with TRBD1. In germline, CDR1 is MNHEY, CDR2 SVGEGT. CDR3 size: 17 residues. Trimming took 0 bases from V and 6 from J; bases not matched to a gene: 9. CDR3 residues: CASSYSLDRGRKDGYTF. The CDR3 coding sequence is TGTGCCAGCAGTTACTCCTTGGACAGGGGGCGTAAGGATGGCTACACCTTC.

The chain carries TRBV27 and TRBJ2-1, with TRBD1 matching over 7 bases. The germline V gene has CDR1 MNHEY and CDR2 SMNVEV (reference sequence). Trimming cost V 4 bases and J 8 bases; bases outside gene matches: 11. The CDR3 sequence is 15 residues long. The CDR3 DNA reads TGTGCCAGCAGTTCCCCCCCGACAGGGCTCTATGAGCAGTTCTTC. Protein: CASSSPPTGLYEQFF.

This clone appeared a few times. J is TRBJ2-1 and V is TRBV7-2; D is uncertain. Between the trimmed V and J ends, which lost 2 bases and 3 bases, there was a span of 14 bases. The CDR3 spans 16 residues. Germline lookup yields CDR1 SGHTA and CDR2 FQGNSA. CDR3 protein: CASSLQALKHYNEQFF. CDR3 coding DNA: TGTGCCAGCAGCTTACAGGCGTTGAAACACTACAATGAGCAGTTCTTC.